This entry concerns a single T cell receptor beta chain. All recovered Cohort 3 donors got two negative PCRs, got clearance, or saw symptom resolution. These data belong to a study of blood T cell repertoires in COVID-19. Clones were read by immunoSEQ multiplex PCR, and TCRdb kept only the in-frame ones, dropping some. The sample carries more than 200,000 clones, roughly 87% recorded once. The CDR3 loop spans 15 amino acids. Trimming at V came to 1 base and at J to 10 bases, leaving 3 bases not matched to a gene. Germline-derived CDR1 and CDR2 are SSHAT and FNYEAQ (reference sequence). The chain recombines TRBV7-7 with TRBJ2-1, with 14 bases identical to TRBD2. This TCR came from a man aged 30 to 45 who had recovered from COVID-19. Sequences were obtained from PBMCs or T cells enriched from blood (not recorded which). CDR3 residues: CASSLEGLAGEEQFF. The CDR3 DNA follows: TGTGCCAGCAGCTTAGAGGGACTAGCGGGAGAAGAGCAGTTCTTC.